These 19 T cell receptor beta chains were sequenced from one sample in a study of shared clonotypes between healthy human individuals. Sequenced by immunoSEQ multiplex PCR; TCRdb stores in-frame clones only, minus some. The table records roughly 1,500,000 clones, approximately 98.5% of them present only once. Sequenced input: naive CD4+ T cells sorted from blood. The sample's subset: CD45RA+ positively selected. The source of these receptors is a man in his thirties or forties in good health.

The chain is built from TRBV5-4 and TRBJ2-5, with TRBD2 matching 10 bases. The CDR3 loop spans 16 amino acids. V lost 1 base and J lost 2; bases outside the gene matches: 5. CDR1 SGHNT and CDR2 YYREEE come from the germline V gene (reference sequence). CDR3 DNA sequence: TGTGCCAGCAGCTTGAAGCGGGAGGGTTGGCAAGAGACCCAGTACTTC. Translation: CASSLKREGWQETQYF.

The chain recombines TRBV5-1 with TRBJ2-1; TRBD2 agrees at 13 bases. The CDR3 is made up of 18 amino acids. V trimming: 0 bases; J trimming: 2 bases; junction bases outside the gene matches: 5. CDR1 and CDR2 from the germline V gene are SGHRS and YFSETQ. The CDR3 spells CASSLEGTSGKPYNEQFF. CDR3 sequence (DNA): TGCGCCAGCAGCTTGGAGGGGACTAGCGGGAAACCCTACAATGAGCAGTTCTTC.

With regard to this clone: The junction and the germline gene differ at one end; a read error may be behind it. The chain joins TRBV6-1 to TRBJ2-2; D might be TRBD1 (5 bases). Germline V gene lookup returns CDR1 MNHNS and CDR2 SASEGT. The CDR3 loop spans 14 amino acids. In nucleotides, the CDR3 is TGTGCCAGCAGGGAAGACAGGAACACCGGGGAGCTGTTTTTT. Amino acids: CASREDRNTGELFF.

V and J are TRBV9 and TRBJ2-3, with 10 bases matching TRBD2. Unmatched junction bases numbered 8, after V lost 4 bases and J lost 0 bases. In germline, CDR1 is SGDLS, CDR2 YYNGEE. There are 17 residues in the CDR3. CDR3 in amino acids: CASSPRTSGSSTDTQYF. In DNA form, the CDR3 reads TGTGCCAGCAGCCCCCGGACTAGCGGATCTAGCACAGATACGCAGTATTTT.

The V and J genes are TRBV7-9 and TRBJ1-2, with TRBD1 matching over 7 bases. CDR3 length: 13 amino acids. The junction had 3 bases not matched to a gene; V was cut back by 5 bases and J by 3 bases. Germline CDR1 reads SEHNR; CDR2 reads FQNEAQ (reference sequence). The CDR3 nucleotides read TGTGCCAGCAGCGAAGGGGGCGACTATGGCTACACCTTC. Protein sequence: CASSEGGDYGYTF.

CDR3 residues: CASSPGRGPSGNTIYF. CDR3 in DNA: TGTGCCAGCTCACCGGGCAGGGGGCCCTCTGGAAACACCATATATTTT. J is TRBJ1-3 and V is TRBV18; 8 bases map to TRBD1. Germline loops: CDR1 KGHSH, CDR2 LQKENI. Trimming removed 3 bases from V and 0 bases from J; junction bases left unmatched: 4. This CDR3 is 16 amino acids long.

V is TRBV29-1 and J is TRBJ1-1; 8 positions agree with TRBD1. V gave up 6 bases and J gave up 11 bases; unmatched junction bases: 14. From germline, CDR1 is SQVTM and CDR2 ANQGSEA. This CDR3 has 13 amino acids. As DNA, the CDR3 is TGCAGCGTAGAAATTGGACAGGGAGGGTCCGCTTTCTTT. Residues: CSVEIGQGGSAFF.

The chain has TRBV4-3 and TRBJ2-3; D unclear. Germline loops: CDR1 LGHNA, CDR2 YSLEER. The CDR3 is 12 amino acids. V lost 1 base and J 4 bases, leaving 3 bases between the germline ends. The CDR3 DNA reads as TGCGCCAGCAGCCAAGTAGCAGATACGCAGTATTTT. This sequence encodes CASSQVADTQYF.

This chain connects TRBV2 to TRBJ2-1; 7 nucleotides agree with TRBD1. Germline CDR1 SNHLY, CDR2 FYNNEI. J lost 4 bases, V lost 7 bases, and 7 bases had no gene match. This CDR3 is 14 amino acids long. The CDR3 sequence is CASTGDSGYNEQFF. The CDR3 DNA is TGTGCCAGCACCGGGGACAGTGGGTACAATGAGCAGTTCTTC.

This chain links TRBV28 with TRBJ1-2; the D is unclear. CDR1 MDHEN and CDR2 SYDVKM come from the germline V gene. There are 12 residues in the CDR3. V lost 6 bases, J lost 7 bases, and 12 bases lay in between. The chain's CDR3 is CASRATELGYTF. The CDR3 DNA is TGTGCCAGCAGGGCGACCGAGCTTGGCTACACCTTC.

The V and J genes are TRBV6-5 and TRBJ1-1; D unresolved. Germline V lookup: CDR1 MNHEY, CDR2 SVGAGI. The CDR3 totals 14 residues. Deletions cut 2 bases from V and 0 bases from J, with 7 bases between. The CDR3 region has the DNA TGTGCCAGCAGTTACGCAGGAATGAACACTGAAGCTTTCTTT. Translated, it gives CASSYAGMNTEAFF.

This chain uses TRBV28 with TRBJ1-1; 8 bases map to TRBD1. Germline CDR1 MDHEN, CDR2 SYDVKM. The J segment lost 4 bases and the V segment lost 4 bases, leaving 8 bases of the junction unmatched. CDR3 length equals 15 residues. The CDR3 DNA is TGTGCCAGCAGTTCAGGGCAGGGGGCGAGCACTGAAGCTTTCTTT. Its translation: CASSSGQGASTEAFF.

In its sample, this clone was seen once. The chain combines TRBV6-1 with TRBJ2-3; D uncertain. Per the germline V gene, CDR1 is MNHNS and CDR2 is SASEGT. This CDR3 is built from 12 residues. Between the trimmed V and J ends, which lost 5 bases and 10 bases, there was a span of 13 bases. CDR3 sequence: CASSLAPVAQYF. The CDR3 DNA is TGTGCCAGCAGTTTGGCCCCAGTGGCGCAGTATTTT.

As concerns this clone: This sample also contains other DNA sequences that code for the same CDR3. CDR3 residues: CASSHRDNYGYTF. The DNA of the CDR3 is TGTGCCAGCAGCCACCGGGACAACTATGGCTACACCTTC. This sequence joins TRBV7-9 and TRBJ1-2; D might be TRBD1 (5 bases). This CDR3 region has 13 residues. V lost 5 bases to trimming and J lost 2 bases, with 9 bases between them. Germline V gives CDR1 SEHNR, CDR2 FQNEAQ (reference sequence).

This clone occurred once. The chain carries TRBV7-2 and TRBJ1-3; D unresolved. Trimming pared 2 bases from V and 0 bases from J, leaving 11 bases between. The germline V gene encodes CDR1 SGHTA and CDR2 FQGNSA. The CDR3 consists of 16 residues. CDR3 loop: CASSLLGANSGNTIYF. The CDR3 nucleotides are TGTGCCAGCAGCTTACTAGGTGCAAACTCTGGAAACACCATATATTTT.

The chain couples TRBV7-2 to TRBJ2-1; either TRBD1 or TRBD2 may fit D (5 bases each). Trimming left V 3 bases short and J 4 bases short, with 13 bases between. Germline CDR1 reads SGHTA; CDR2 reads FQGNSA. This CDR3 has 15 residues. CDR3 in amino acids: CASSFQRDLYNEQFF. Written as DNA, the CDR3 is TGTGCCAGCAGCTTTCAGAGGGACCTATACAATGAGCAGTTCTTC. The entire variable domain, with the rest obtained from reference TRBV7-2 and TRBJ2-1, is as follows: GAGVSQSPSNKVTEKGKDVELRCDPISGHTALYWYRQSLGQGLEFLIYFQGNSAPDKSGLPSDRFSAERTGGSVSTLTIQRTQQEDSAVYLCASSFQRDLYNEQFFGPGTRLTVL.

The V and J genes are TRBV28 and TRBJ2-7; maybe TRBD1 (5 bases). The germline V gene has CDR1 MDHEN and CDR2 SYDVKM. Deletions cut 5 bases from V and 2 bases from J, with 13 bases between. CDR3 length equals 14 residues. The DNA of the CDR3 is TGTGCCAGCAGTCAGGCAGGGCCTACCTACGAGCAGTACTTC. This translates into CASSQAGPTYEQYF.

CDR3: CASSLGGTPGELFF. The CDR3 DNA reads TGTGCCAGCAGCTTAGGAGGGACACCCGGGGAGCTGTTTTTT. The gene calls are TRBV7-6 and TRBJ2-2, with D perhaps TRBD1 (6 bases). The CDR3 runs to 14 residues. Trimming stripped 1 base from V and 6 bases from J, with 9 bases between. The V gene's germline CDR1 is SGHVS and CDR2 FNYEAQ.

V gene TRBV7-2 combines with J gene TRBJ2-1; no firm D call. The length of the CDR3 is 14 residues. The V gene lost 10 bases and the J gene lost 0 bases, with 13 bases spanning the gap. The germline V gene encodes CDR1 SGHTA and CDR2 FQGNSA. The CDR3 spells CANRNDASYNEQFF. The CDR3 DNA reads as TGTGCCAATCGTAACGACGCCTCCTACAATGAGCAGTTCTTC.